A single sample is the source of the 30 T cell receptor beta chains below, sequenced in a study of beta chain features in type 1 diabetes. Study observations and caveats: When Type 1 diabetes patients were examined, their TCRB CDR3s proved moderately but significantly shorter in all four CD4+ subsets.

The entirety of the isolated RNA underwent reverse transcription, so expressed TCRB transcripts were sequenced. The repertoire was sequenced with immunoSEQ multiplex PCR; TCRdb's copy has only in-frame clones and lacks some. The sample holds hundreds of thousands of clones; 7% to 10% are singletons and the top ten take about 1%. Antigens for these TCRs are unknown. The sample comprised central memory CD4+ T cells from blood. Receptors were obtained from a man between 25 and 39 years old with type 1 diabetes.

The chain employs TRBV2 and TRBJ2-2, with 7 bases lining up with TRBD2. Germline V gives CDR1 SNHLY, CDR2 FYNNEI. The trim removed 8 bases at V and 3 bases at J, leaving 6 bases unmatched. This CDR3 comprises 14 residues. This chain's CDR3 is CASCREGYTGELFF. CDR3 nucleotide sequence: TGTGCCAGCTGCAGGGAGGGGTACACCGGGGAGCTGTTTTTT.

This clone was seen more than once but under ten times. The chain recombines TRBV6-6 with TRBJ2-5; 13 nucleotides agree with TRBD2. This CDR3 comprises 15 residues. Germline V gene lookup returns CDR1 MNHNY and CDR2 SVGAGI (reference sequence). The ends lost 4 bases at V and 2 bases at J; junction bases unmatched: 1. CDR3 bases: TGTGCCAGCAGTTGGGGACTAGCGGGGCAAGAGACCCAGTACTTC. Encoded protein: CASSWGLAGQETQYF.

This clone has more than one count but fewer than ten. Other DNA sequences in this sample translate to the same CDR3. V usage is TRBV30 and J usage is TRBJ2-5, with a possible D match to TRBD2 (6 bases). The CDR3 spans 12 residues. The germline V gene has CDR1 GTSNPN and CDR2 SVGIG (reference sequence). V lost 2 bases and J lost 4, with 8 bases in between. CDR3 residues: CAWSPGVETQYF. The CDR3 DNA reads as TGTGCCTGGAGTCCGGGGGTAGAGACCCAGTACTTC.

In its sample, this clone was seen a few times. The chain uses TRBV20-1 and TRBJ2-1, with D uncertain. This CDR3 spans 11 amino acids. V lost 5 bases to trimming and J lost 4 bases, with 6 bases between them. Germline loops: CDR1 DFQATT, CDR2 SNEGSKA (reference sequence). CDR3 DNA: TGCAGTGCTCAGGTATACAATGAGCAGTTCTTC. It codes for CSAQVYNEQFF.

This clone was seen a handful of times. Other DNA sequences in this specimen translate into the identical CDR3. The gene calls are TRBV5-6 and TRBJ2-3, with TRBD2 identical over 8 bases. This CDR3 has 15 amino acids. Germline assignment: CDR1 SGHDT and CDR2 YYEEEE. With 0 bases clipped from V and 1 base from J, the junction kept 1 base outside the gene matches. Here the CDR3 DNA reads TGTGCCAGCAGCTTGGCGCGGGGGGGCACAGATACGCAGTATTTT. Encoded protein: CASSLARGGTDTQYF.

This clone was detected a few times. This chain links TRBV7-9 with TRBJ1-5; D is possibly TRBD1 (5 bases). The CDR3 has 14 amino acids. With 2 bases removed from V and 2 bases from J, the gap between germline ends came to 7 bases. Per germline, CDR1 SEHNR and CDR2 FQNEAQ (reference sequence). The CDR3 sequence: CASSLSRGNQPQHF. The CDR3 DNA follows: TGTGCCAGCAGCTTATCCAGGGGCAATCAGCCCCAGCATTTT.

With respect to this clone: Other DNA sequences in this sample translate to the same CDR3. V is TRBV9 and J is TRBJ1-1, with D uncertain. Per germline, CDR1 SGDLS and CDR2 YYNGEE. Trimming removed 0 bases from V and 0 bases from J, with 3 bases in between. This CDR3 spans 13 amino acids. DNA of the CDR3: TGTGCCAGCAGCGTAGGGATGAACACTGAAGCTTTCTTT. Translated: CASSVGMNTEAFF.

The chain uses TRBV19 and TRBJ2-7, with TRBD1 matching over 8 bases. The CDR3 runs to 13 residues. Trimming took 11 bases from V and 0 from J; bases not matched to a gene: 6. Per germline, CDR1 LNHDA and CDR2 SQIVND (reference sequence). The chain's CDR3 is CAVAGTGSYEQYF. CDR3 coding DNA: TGTGCCGTGGCCGGGACAGGCTCCTACGAGCAGTACTTC.

There are a few counts of this clone. This sequence joins TRBV6-6 and TRBJ1-5, with 10 positions matching TRBD1. J gave up 4 bases and V 0 bases, and 3 bases lay outside the gene matches. Germline V gene lookup returns CDR1 MNHNY and CDR2 SVGAGI (reference sequence). The CDR3 has 16 residues. This CDR3 is CASSYSWDRGNQPQHF. The CDR3 DNA reads TGTGCCAGCAGTTACTCGTGGGACAGGGGAAATCAGCCCCAGCATTTT.

This clone has more than one count but fewer than ten. The chain joins TRBV27 to TRBJ1-1; possible D gene TRBD1, 5 bases. The CDR3 sequence is 13 residues long. Germline loops: CDR1 MNHEY, CDR2 SMNVEV (reference sequence). The ends were cut back, 2 bases at V and 11 bases at J, with 15 bases in the middle. The DNA of the CDR3 is TGTGCCAGCAGTTTACGTAGGGGCTTGGGTGCTTTCTTT. Protein sequence: CASSLRRGLGAFF.

Of note for this clone: One end of the junction does not line up with germline, which may come from a read error. V and J are TRBV30 and TRBJ2-4; 7 positions agree with TRBD1. This CDR3 comprises 12 residues. Germline V gene sequence: CDR1 GTSNPN, CDR2 SVGIG (reference sequence). Here the CDR3 DNA reads TGTGCCTGGAGTATAGATGACAGGGATTTACGGTTC. Its translation is CAWSIDDRDLRF. Full variable domain (rest looked up from reference TRBV30 and TRBJ2-4): SQTIHQWPATLVQPVGSPLSLECTVEGTSNPNLYWYRQAAGRGLQLLFYSVGIGQISSEVPQNLSASRPQDRQFILSSKKLLLSDSGFYLCAWSIDDRDLRFGAGTRLSVL.

This clone occurred a few times. For the CDR3, the DNA is TGCGCCAGCAGCCAAGAAGGGGGGGGGCCCACTGAAGCTTTCTTT. As protein: CASSQEGGGPTEAFF. The J gene is TRBJ1-1, the V gene TRBV4-3; D is perhaps TRBD1 (6 bases). The CDR3 consists of 15 residues. Trimming cost V 0 bases and J 4 bases, with 12 bases left between them. The germline gives CDR1 LGHNA, CDR2 YSLEER.

This clone was observed a few times. The chain joins TRBV14 to TRBJ2-7, with D perhaps TRBD1 (6 bases). From germline, CDR1 is SGHDN and CDR2 FVKESK. The CDR3 is made up of 13 amino acids. V shed 5 bases and J shed 6 bases, with 14 bases lying between them. The CDR3 here is CASSSDRLTEQYF. DNA of the CDR3: TGTGCCAGCAGCTCCGACAGGCTGACCGAGCAGTACTTC.

This clone has a handful of counts. The CDR3 loop is CASSPRAETQYF. CDR3 DNA: TGTGCCAGCAGCCCTCGGGCAGAGACCCAGTACTTC. The V call is TRBV7-2, the J call TRBJ2-5; D ambiguous. The CDR3 contains 12 residues. Germline CDR1 reads SGHTA; CDR2 reads FQGNSA. V lost 5 bases and J lost 4, with 8 bases in between.

V gene TRBV6-4 combines with J gene TRBJ2-5; the match to TRBD2 covers 7 bases. V lost 6 bases to trimming and J lost 4 bases; unmatched junction nucleotides: 11. Germline V gene lookup returns CDR1 MRHNA and CDR2 SNTAGT. The CDR3 length is 15 residues. Written as DNA, the CDR3 is TGTGCCAGCAGCCCAACCGGGGGGATAGCAGAGACCCAGTACTTC. Residues: CASSPTGGIAETQYF.

This clone appeared a few times. The rearrangement uses TRBV30 and TRBJ1-6; possibly TRBD1 for D (6 bases). Germline V gene sequence: CDR1 GTSNPN, CDR2 SVGIG (reference sequence). V shed 2 bases and J shed 0 bases, with 11 bases lying between them. This CDR3 is 16 amino acids long. In DNA, the CDR3 is TGTGCCTGGAGTCCCACAGGGAGCTCCTATAATTCACCCCTCCACTTT. Translation gives CAWSPTGSSYNSPLHF.

CDR3 nucleotide sequence: TGTGCCTGGAGTGTACAAGAAAGCCAAGAGACCCAGTACTTC. Amino acids: CAWSVQESQETQYF. The rearrangement uses TRBV30 and TRBJ2-5; D not certain. Germline V lookup: CDR1 GTSNPN, CDR2 SVGIG (reference sequence). The ends were cut back, 0 bases at V and 1 base at J, with 9 bases in the middle. CDR3 length equals 14 residues. Supplemented by reference TRBV30 and TRBJ2-5, the full variable domain reads SQTIHQWPATLVQPVGSPLSLECTVEGTSNPNLYWYRQAAGRGLQLLFYSVGIGQISSEVPQNLSASRPQDRQFILSSKKLLLSDSGFYLCAWSVQESQETQYFGPGTRLLVL.

This clone was seen only a few times. This chain connects TRBV28 to TRBJ1-5; D unresolved. The CDR3 loop spans 13 amino acids. Trimming shortened V by 3 bases and J by 10 bases, and 13 bases separated the two germline ends. CDR1 is MDHEN and CDR2 is SYDVKM in the germline V gene. CDR3 residues: CASSFTREEPQHF. The CDR3 DNA follows: TGTGCCAGCAGTTTCACAAGGGAGGAACCCCAGCATTTT.

The gene calls are TRBV19 and TRBJ2-7, with 10 bases matching TRBD2. V lost 7 bases, J lost 7 bases, and 13 bases stayed unmatched. The CDR3 consists of 15 residues. CDR1 and CDR2 from the germline V gene are LNHDA and SQIVND (reference sequence). In DNA form, the CDR3 reads TGTGCCAGTAAAAGTACCGGGACTAGCGCGGGAGAGCAGTACTTC. Translating it yields CASKSTGTSAGEQYF.

This clone was detected only a few times. The J gene is TRBJ2-2, the V gene TRBV11-3, with D maybe TRBD1 (5 bases). The CDR3 runs to 15 residues. Germline V lookup: CDR1 SGHNT, CDR2 YENEEA. The V end lost 2 bases, the J end lost 1 base, and 8 bases lay between the germline ends. CDR3 sequence: CASSLIQGNTGELFF. The CDR3, as DNA: TGTGCCAGCAGCTTAATTCAGGGGAACACCGGGGAGCTGTTTTTT.

This clone has a handful of counts. The genes are TRBV4-3 and TRBJ2-5, with D perhaps assigned TRBD1 or TRBD2 (6 bases each). This CDR3 region has 15 residues. The V gene's germline CDR1 is LGHNA and CDR2 YSLEER. The V end was cut by 2 bases, the J end by 1 base, with 11 bases between. The CDR3 coding sequence is TGCGCCAGCAGCCAATCGGGGGCAAGCCAAGAGACCCAGTACTTC. Amino acid sequence: CASSQSGASQETQYF.

The V and J genes are TRBV7-9 and TRBJ2-1; no clear D gene. Germline lookup yields CDR1 SEHNR and CDR2 FQNEAQ (reference sequence). Trimming pared 3 bases from V and 6 bases from J, leaving 3 bases between. This CDR3 is 11 amino acids long. CDR3 bases: TGTGCCAGCAGCTTCGGCAATGAGCAGTTCTTC. Translated: CASSFGNEQFF.

This clone was picked up a small number of times. The chain carries TRBV10-3 and TRBJ1-1; D ambiguous. The germline V gene encodes CDR1 ENHRY and CDR2 SYGVKD. CDR3 length: 14 amino acids. The V end was cut by 9 bases, the J end by 3 bases, with 17 bases between. The CDR3 loop reads CAMHIPLEDTEAFF. Here the CDR3 DNA reads TGTGCCATGCATATACCTCTGGAGGACACTGAAGCTTTCTTT.

There are a few counts of this clone. This chain connects TRBV7-2 to TRBJ1-1, with TRBD1 matching over 7 bases. Germline lookup yields CDR1 SGHTA and CDR2 FQGNSA. The CDR3 length is 15 residues. Germline trimming cut 5 bases from V and 5 bases from J; bases unmatched to any gene: 11. CDR3: CASSPAVKGATEAFF. In nucleotides, the CDR3 is TGTGCCAGCAGCCCCGCCGTTAAGGGGGCGACTGAAGCTTTCTTT.

This clone showed up just a few times. The chain has TRBV2 and TRBJ1-1; 9 bases match TRBD1. The V segment lost 7 bases and the J segment 3 bases; nucleotides outside the gene matches: 12. CDR3 length: 16 amino acids. Germline CDR1 SNHLY, CDR2 FYNNEI. The CDR3 DNA is TGTGCCAGCATTCAAGGGCTGACAGGGGGAGACACTGAAGCTTTCTTT. Translation gives CASIQGLTGGDTEAFF.

The chain couples TRBV6-6 to TRBJ2-7; 10 positions match TRBD1. The length of the CDR3 is 15 residues. Per germline, CDR1 MNHNY and CDR2 SVGAGI (reference sequence). V shed 2 bases, J shed 3 bases, and the junction held 4 bases outside the gene matches. The CDR3 nucleotides are TGTGCCAGCAGTTACGACAGGGGGCGCTTCTACGAGCAGTACTTC. Its protein is CASSYDRGRFYEQYF.

This clone turned up a few times. J is TRBJ1-5 and V is TRBV19; TRBD1 matches at 11 bases. Germline CDR1 reads LNHDA; CDR2 reads SQIVND (reference sequence). With V trimmed by 8 bases and J by 2 bases, 2 bases remained unmatched. The CDR3 covers 14 residues. CDR3 protein: CASGDRGGNQPQHF. CDR3 sequence (DNA): TGTGCCAGTGGGGACAGGGGGGGCAATCAGCCCCAGCATTTT. The full variable domain, in which reference TRBV19 and TRBJ1-5 provide the parts outside the CDR3, is DGGITQSPKYLFRKEGQNVTLSCEQNLNHDAMYWYRQDPGQGLRLIYYSQIVNDFQKGDIAEGYSVSREKKESFPLTVTSAQKNPTAFYLCASGDRGGNQPQHFGDGTRLSIL.

The CDR3 nucleotides read TGTGCCATCACCCTAGGAAGCGGGGGGGGCACAGATACGCAGTATTTT. This codes for CAITLGSGGGTDTQYF. The rearrangement joins TRBV10-3 to TRBJ2-3, with 10 bases identical to TRBD2. The CDR3 is made up of 16 amino acids. The germline V gene has CDR1 ENHRY and CDR2 SYGVKD. V was clipped by 7 bases and J by 1 base; unmatched bases: 8.

The chain is built from TRBV23-1 and TRBJ1-2; TRBD1 aligns across 8 bases. TRBV23-1 belongs to the ORF category, with a function that is uncertain. Trimming cost V 3 bases and J 2 bases; bases outside gene matches: 8. The CDR3 spans 16 residues. CDR3 in DNA: TGCGCCAGCAGTCAGCCAGGGGGCGAAATAAACTATGGCTACACCTTC. As protein: CASSQPGGEINYGYTF.

This clone has a count of ten or more. This chain connects TRBV4-3 to TRBJ2-7; a weak D match, TRBD1 (6 bases). The CDR3 loop spans 17 amino acids. V was cut by 1 base and J by 2 bases, with 18 bases left in between. Germline CDR1 is LGHNA and CDR2 is YSLEER. The CDR3 is CASSQAATAGDPYEQYF. As DNA, the CDR3 is TGCGCCAGCAGCCAAGCAGCTACGGCAGGGGACCCCTACGAGCAGTACTTC.